This is a list of T cell receptor beta chains from one sample in a study of Ad26.COV2.S vaccination and SARS-CoV-2 variants. Clones were read by immunoSEQ multiplex PCR, and TCRdb kept only the in-frame ones, dropping some. The sample contains 400,000 to 450,000 clones, 90% of which appear only once. The sample consisted of peripheral blood, taken in a trial of Ad26.COV2.S vaccine versus placebo. The receptors derive from a person aged 18-60 years who received the Ad26.COV2.S COVID-19 vaccine or a placebo. The conserved cysteine and the conserved F or W are not part of the CDR3 here. The order of the fields is V gene, J gene, clone size, CDR3 protein. A clone size is listed for some rows: how often the clone was seen (once, few, many), or a class if it is expanded.

TRBV29-1	TRBJ1-2	-	SVRHGGYT
TRBV5-5	TRBJ2-5	-	ASSPLDFKTQY
TRBV20-1	TRBJ1-4	-	SSWTPSKLF
TRBV28	TRBJ2-1	once	ASSLRYAGLVPSSYNEQF
TRBV6-5	TRBJ2-1	-	ASSYRDRPSYNEQF
TRBV19	TRBJ2-7	-	ASSTSGFAPDVDEQY
TRBV6-5	TRBJ2-7	-	ASSSTGTVREQY
TRBV7-9	TRBJ1-1	-	ASSPSRGTNTEAF
TRBV5-6	TRBJ2-7	-	ASSWDSYEQY
TRBV3-1/TRBV3-2	TRBJ2-7	-	ASSQGTGSSYEQY
TRBV19	TRBJ1-4	-	ASSSGLWGNEKLF
TRBV30	TRBJ2-3	few	AWSRTRTDTQY
TRBV24-1	TRBJ2-3	-	ATSTSSPGTDTQY
TRBV7-9	TRBJ2-1	-	ASSRTEDNEQF
TRBV10-2	TRBJ1-2	-	ASRQTGLGYGYT
TRBV11-1	TRBJ1-4	-	ASSSDRQANEKLF
TRBV4-3	TRBJ2-2	-	ASSQDLLAGAPNTGELF
TRBV7-6	TRBJ2-7	-	ASSLWDREAEQY
TRBV7-2	TRBJ2-1	-	ASSHPTSGSSYNEQF
TRBV19	TRBJ2-1	-	ASSPTSGSGNEQF
TRBV19	TRBJ1-5	-	ASSRYQTGKYSNQPQH
TRBV6-6	TRBJ2-7	-	ASSYAGGFYEQY
TRBV2	TRBJ1-5	-	ATSDRGISNQPQH
TRBV28	TRBJ1-6	-	ASTSPNSPLH
TRBV19	TRBJ1-1	once	ASSIEQSWLNEAF
TRBV12-5	TRBJ2-2	-	ASGLVRSAYRGTGELF
TRBV18	TRBJ1-1	-	ASSPPAGGMNTEAF
TRBV4-3	TRBJ1-2	few	ASSQELKETHYGYT
TRBV7-2	TRBJ2-5	-	ASTGLQEGLGETQY
TRBV3-1/TRBV3-2	TRBJ1-2	-	ASRQSFVGGANYGYT
TRBV2	TRBJ2-6	-	ATSASSGANVLT
TRBV19	TRBJ2-7	-	ASSIVTSGRSSYEQY
TRBV4-1	TRBJ1-2	-	ASSQERGDDGYT
TRBV6-2/TRBV6-3	TRBJ1-6	-	ASSYTGDYNSPLH
TRBV4-1	TRBJ2-3	-	ASSQTGLRTDTQY
TRBV4-3	TRBJ2-2	-	ASSHKLGTGSANTGELF
TRBV7-7	TRBJ2-6	-	ASSPGGFADNSGANVLT
TRBV29-1	TRBJ1-1	-	SGWRIGSNTEAF
TRBV6-5	TRBJ2-3	-	ASSPGSTDTQY
TRBV7-6	TRBJ2-2	-	ASSPTTNTGELF
TRBV5-3	TRBJ2-1	-	ARSIELGIPSTYNEQF
TRBV5-5	TRBJ2-1	-	ASSSQAGTSGVYNEQF
TRBV11-1	TRBJ2-5	-	ASSLSGRAGETQY
TRBV6-5	TRBJ2-1	-	ASSYSKGGRNEQF
TRBV6-1	TRBJ2-7	-	ASSEVGSSYEQY
TRBV7-2	TRBJ2-5	-	ASSLVSGRETQY
TRBV5-4	TRBJ2-7	-	ASSLEPGDFYEQY
TRBV28	TRBJ1-4	-	ASSTGTQDEKLF
TRBV7-2	TRBJ2-2	-	ASSVGGLAGNTGELF
TRBV6-5	TRBJ2-1	once	ASSLLRDYNEQF
TRBV6-2/TRBV6-3	TRBJ2-3	-	ASSRIGITDTQY